This TCR beta chain was captured in a study of brain T cells in children with intractable seizures. The CDR3 runs to 12 residues. The germline V gene has CDR1 SGHNT and CDR2 YYREEE (reference sequence). V was trimmed by 0 bases and J by 5 bases, leaving 5 bases between them. The table came from immunoSEQ multiplex PCR; TCRdb's copy has only in-frame clones and leaves some out. The sample lists a few hundred thousand clones; over 90% were seen once. Time point defined: blood from clinic visit 5 months post-surgery; TSC patient then seizure free. This sequence was found in a boy younger than two with tuberous sclerosis and intractable seizures. The J gene is TRBJ2-5, the V gene TRBV5-4, with D unresolved. Sequenced material: peripheral blood, taken around 5 months after surgery. The CDR3 protein is CASSLDLETQYF. The CDR3, as DNA: TGTGCCAGCAGCTTGGATCTGGAGACCCAGTACTTC.